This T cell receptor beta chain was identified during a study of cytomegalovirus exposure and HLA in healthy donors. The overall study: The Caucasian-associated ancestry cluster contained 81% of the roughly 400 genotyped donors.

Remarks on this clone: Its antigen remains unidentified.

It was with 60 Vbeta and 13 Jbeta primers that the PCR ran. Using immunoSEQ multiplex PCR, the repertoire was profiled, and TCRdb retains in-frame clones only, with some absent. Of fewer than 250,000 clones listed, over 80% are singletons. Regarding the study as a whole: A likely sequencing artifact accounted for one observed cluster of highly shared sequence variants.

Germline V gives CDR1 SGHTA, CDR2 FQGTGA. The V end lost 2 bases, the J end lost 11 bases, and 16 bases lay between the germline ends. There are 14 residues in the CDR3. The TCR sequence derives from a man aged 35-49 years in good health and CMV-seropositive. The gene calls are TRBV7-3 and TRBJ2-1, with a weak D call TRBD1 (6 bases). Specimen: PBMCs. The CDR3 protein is CASSLADRSTKQFF. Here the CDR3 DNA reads TGTGCCAGCAGCTTAGCGGACAGAAGCACCAAGCAGTTCTTC. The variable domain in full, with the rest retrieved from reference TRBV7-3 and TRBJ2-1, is GAGVSQTPSNKVTEKGKYVELRCDPISGHTALYWYRQSLGQGPEFLIYFQGTGAADDSGLPNDRFFAVRPEGSVSTLKIQRTERGDSAVYLCASSLADRSTKQFFGPGTRLTVL.